The subject of this entry is one T cell receptor beta chain. The table lists this clonotype with a few counts. Its antigen target is currently unknown. No clone much larger than this one lies a single base away; base qualities are absent. The data derive from a study of human T cells and chemical hapten exposure (dated by TCRdb to 2020 to 2023). Study-level background: For sensitization, 2% DPC in acetone was applied to a 2 cm by 2 cm area of upper inner arm skin. Patients additionally received weekly therapeutic DPC doses to the scalp throughout the roughly 26-week study period. Patch testing on the upper back used Finn chambers containing 0.01% DPC, with scoring done after 6 days according to International Contact Dermatitis Research Group standards. Most of the patients in the cohort were female, and the cohort covered alopecia areata with under or over 50% scalp involvement, alopecia totalis and alopecia universalis. Libraries were pooled for sequencing, and per-sample TCR yields varied mainly because of small differences in library volumes within the pool. The study tracked peripheral blood TCR repertoire changes in vivo during primary and secondary sensitization to the hapten diphenylcyclopropenone (DPC) in alopecia patients. Blood was sampled from patients pre-sensitization (week 0) and at 2, 6 and about 24 weeks after DPC sensitization. Under 30 alopecia patients gave blood for TCR sequencing at one to four time points (pre-sensitization, 2, 6 and 24 weeks). Here is what the overall study found, with its caveats: Compared with pre-sensitization or healthy control sets, expanded TCRs formed significantly more large CDR3 similarity clusters, which is consistent with antigen-driven responses. After repeated subsampling, changes were observed in the strength of the expansion versus patch-test correlation and in the threshold at which the correlation became significant. A positive correlation was found between the number of PT1 expanded TCRs and patch test score, with significance reached at thresholds 8, 16 and 32 but not 4. All patients had alopecia, a presumed autoimmune disease, so their immune response might differ from that of healthy individuals. DPC sensitization did not change the number of TCRs with a frequency above 1 in 1000, and there was no evidence of changes in global repertoire structure.

The method was RACE. Reads for this sample came from a NextSeq 500. During library preparation, unique molecular identifiers were attached to individual cDNA molecules so that TCRs could be counted in a quantitative, reproducible way. From each blood RNA sample, both TCR alpha and TCR beta chains were sequenced. The original methods were these. Samples had a median of about 96,000 TCRs, with a range from roughly 20,000 to 700,000. V, J and CDR3 annotation of the TCR reads was carried out using the Decombinator software suite. For the PS versus PT1 abundance plots, all samples were subsampled to the same number of TCRs (28,000). TCRs were defined as expanded if absent before sensitization and observed at least eight times at the 2-week time point. TCRdb reprocessed the public reads (quality trimming at Q25 with fastp, clone calling with MiXCR) and kept in-frame beta chains. For every CDR3 protein sequence, its rows merge into one entry that carries the most common genes and DNA. These V and J calls originate from TCRdb's pipeline instead of the authors' own analysis. The sample table shows more than 80,000 distinct CDR3 sequences, and around 7% are seen once. Of the sample, about 1.6% falls within the top ten clones.

CDR1 and CDR2 (ENHRY, SYGVKD) derive from the germline V gene. V loses 4 bases of germline sequence and J loses 1 base, and the interval between the two ends is 10 bases. Counted from cysteine to phenylalanine, this CDR3 has 14 amino acids. The entry retains the CDR3 DNA only, 42 bases that are in frame from base 1. The intended sense of this specimen's time point label: patch test 1, 2 weeks after DPC sensitization. This sample's treatment or condition label indicates: therapeutic diphenylcyclopropenone sensitization with weekly scalp DPC. At each patch-test visit, blood was drawn before the patch test was applied. Patients were eligible if aged 18 to 70, diagnosed with alopecia and judged suitable for DPC therapy, and pregnant patients were excluded. Total RNA was isolated from unfractionated whole blood collected in Tempus Blood RNA tubes.

The origin of this receptor is a woman in her twenties or thirties with alopecia areata. Some clones in this sample may be carry-over from other donors' samples. The chain is encoded by TRBV10-3 joined to TRBJ2-5, with the D gene too uncertain to name. The source was whole blood, collected in connection with sensitization to the hapten diphenylcyclopropenone (DPC). The sequenced DNA: TGTGCCATCAGTGCGTTCCTTCCCCAAGAGACCCAGTACTTC. Translated, this gives CAISAFLPQETQYF.